This T cell receptor beta chain was recorded in a study of OX40 agonist ivuxolimab in advanced cancers. About the study as a whole: Ivuxolimab, which targeted the costimulatory receptor OX40 (CD134), was an agonistic, fully human IgG2 monoclonal antibody. Intravenous ivuxolimab was administered to patients every 2 weeks at six dose levels: 0.01, 0.1, 0.3, 1.5, 3 and 10 mg/kg. Of the approximately 54 dose-escalation patients, hepatocellular carcinoma was present in around 20, melanoma in approximately 15, renal cell carcinoma in 9 and head and neck cancer in 9. In the dose-escalation cohort, 65% to 85% of patients were male, and the mean age was 60 years with a range of about 20 to 80. Patients were allowed to have had prior anti-PD-1, anti-PD-L1 or anti-CTLA-4 therapy, and 40% to 45% of the dose-escalation patients had previously received checkpoint inhibitors. Partial responses occurred in three dose-escalation patients: two with cutaneous melanoma and one with hepatocellular carcinoma. Peripheral TCRbeta sequencing aimed to test whether ivuxolimab altered TCR sequence diversity and caused clonal T-cell expansion. The paper covers the monotherapy dose-escalation part of the phase I ivuxolimab trial, which included N of about 50 patients.

To sequence the TCRbeta CDR3 region, genomic DNA was isolated from the sorted cells. The immunoSEQ Assay was used to sequence the TCRbeta CDR3 regions. Not all clones reach the TCRdb copy of this immuneACCESS table, which keeps in-frame sequences only. Checked studies attribute under half of the gap to unresolved V genes and leave the rest unexplained. The sample includes fewer than 75,000 clones, with just over 90% observed a single time. Of the sample, around 2.3% is held by the ten largest clones. Patients with a history of autoimmune disease or receiving systemic immunosuppression were excluded from the trial. Peripheral blood for TCR sequencing was drawn from every dose cohort at baseline, at cycle 4 day 1 and at cycle 7 day 1. Samples came from an open-label, multicenter, first-in-human phase I dose-escalation trial of ivuxolimab. Adults with locally advanced or metastatic head and neck squamous cell, hepatocellular, melanoma or renal cell carcinoma were enrolled in the trial. CD4+ and CD8+ T cells were sorted separately from peripheral blood before TCR sequencing.

Paper-wide results and their limitations: In partial responders in the 0.1-3.0 mg/kg groups, normalized peripheral clonal expansion was found to be among the lowest, especially among CD8+ T cells. After ivuxolimab, expanded clones were on average more numerous among CD8+ T cells than among CD4+ T cells. Low levels of normalized T-cell clonal expansion were also seen in some patients who did not respond. At doses of 0.1 to 3.0 mg/kg, clonal expansion of both CD4+ and CD8+ blood T cells was observed from baseline to week 6. Which antigens the clonally expanded peripheral T cells were specific for was not determined.

From cysteine to phenylalanine, the CDR3 is 14 amino acids long. The kept DNA is CDR3 alone, 42 bases in frame from the first base. CDR1 SGHDT and CDR2 YYEEEE are derived from the germline V gene. The V end gives up 3 bases and the J end 5 bases, leaving 6 bases in the junction not matched to a gene. About this clone: No cognate antigen has been identified for it. Base qualities are missing; no much larger clone stands one base away.

The V and J genes are TRBV5-6 and TRBJ2-5, with 8 middle bases fitting TRBD2. Sequenced material: CD4+ or CD8+ T cells sorted from blood, taken in a trial of the OX40 agonist ivuxolimab. The TCR originated in an adult with an advanced solid tumor such as melanoma, head and neck, liver or kidney cancer. The CDR3 is CASSSAGARETQYF. At the DNA level, the sequence is TGTGCCAGCAGCTCAGCGGGGGCCCGGGAGACCCAGTACTTC.